A single sample gave rise to the 17 T cell receptor beta chains below, sequenced in a study of blood T cell repertoires in COVID-19. TCRdb's copy holds only in-frame clones and misses some; the assay was immunoSEQ multiplex PCR. In the table there are about 45,000 clones, about 80% of which are singletons. The sequenced sample consisted of peripheral blood. Receptors were obtained from a man aged 65-85 years with acute or convalescent COVID-19.

The chain employs TRBV30 and TRBJ1-6, with D unresolved. Trimming stripped 0 bases from V and 8 bases from J, with 5 bases between. Per germline, CDR1 GTSNPN and CDR2 SVGIG (reference sequence). This CDR3 has 12 amino acids. The DNA of the CDR3 is TGTGCCTGGAGTGTATTAGATTCACCCCTCCACTTT. Its translation is CAWSVLDSPLHF.

The chain joins TRBV2 to TRBJ1-2; possibly TRBD1 for D (5 bases). V lost 7 bases and J lost 4, with 10 bases in between. Germline V CDR1 and CDR2: SNHLY, FYNNEI. CDR3 length: 12 residues. CDR3 loop: CASTLGGYGYTF. The CDR3 bases are TGTGCCAGCACCCTCGGGGGCTATGGCTACACCTTC.

This rearrangement joins TRBV2 to TRBJ2-2; 11 bases agree with TRBD1. The germline gives CDR1 SNHLY, CDR2 FYNNEI. The CDR3 contains 14 residues. V trimming: 6 bases; J trimming: 6 bases; junction bases outside the gene matches: 3. The chain's CDR3 is CASRDRGQSGELFF. The CDR3 DNA follows: TGTGCCAGCAGGGACAGGGGGCAGTCCGGGGAGCTGTTTTTT.

V usage is TRBV5-1 and J usage is TRBJ2-2; D unresolved. CDR1 and CDR2 from the germline V gene are SGHRS and YFSETQ. CDR3 size: 19 residues. Deletions cut 4 bases from V and 1 base from J, with 23 bases between. In DNA, the CDR3 is TGCGCCAGCAGCCTGGCCCCACGGCAGCTAGAAAGGAACACCGGGGAGCTGTTTTTT. Its translation: CASSLAPRQLERNTGELFF.

The V and J genes are TRBV4-3 and TRBJ1-4; D is uncertain. CDR3 length: 16 residues. Germline CDR1 LGHNA, CDR2 YSLEER. Trimming pared 4 bases from V and 0 bases from J, leaving 12 bases between. The chain's CDR3 is CASSRQVPATNEKLFF. Written as DNA, the CDR3 is TGCGCCAGCAGCCGTCAGGTTCCTGCAACTAATGAAAAACTGTTTTTT.

The chain joins TRBV24-1 to TRBJ2-3; TRBD1 agrees at 10 bases. CDR1 and CDR2 (germline): KGHDR, SFDVKD. V was clipped by 5 bases and J by 3 bases; unmatched bases: 10. This CDR3 is 17 amino acids long. The CDR3 here is CATSAATGGAGTDTQYF. CDR3 sequence (DNA): TGTGCCACCAGTGCTGCGACAGGGGGCGCCGGTACAGATACGCAGTATTTT.

The V call is TRBV5-1, the J call TRBJ1-1, with a possible D match to TRBD1 (5 bases). Germline V gives CDR1 SGHRS, CDR2 YFSETQ. The CDR3 length is 14 residues. Trimming shortened V by 0 bases and J by 7 bases, and 13 bases separated the two germline ends. CDR3 DNA: TGCGCCAGCAGCTTGGTAGTGGGGCAGGTTGAAGCTTTCTTT. Protein: CASSLVVGQVEAFF.

V is TRBV7-2 and J is TRBJ2-7; 12 nucleotides align to TRBD1. CDR3 size: 14 residues. Germline V lookup: CDR1 SGHTA, CDR2 FQGNSA. The J segment lost 2 bases and the V segment lost 5 bases, leaving 1 base of the junction unmatched. The CDR3 DNA is TGTGCCAGCAGCGGGACAGGGGGCGCCTACGAGCAGTACTTC. Protein product: CASSGTGGAYEQYF.

V and J are TRBV4-3 and TRBJ1-2; D remains unclear. V dropped 1 base and J dropped 5 bases, with 11 bases sitting between them. The CDR3 has 14 amino acids. The V gene's germline CDR1 is LGHNA and CDR2 YSLEER. CDR3 in amino acids: CASSQGPQQYGYTF. CDR3 coding DNA: TGCGCCAGCAGCCAAGGGCCCCAACAATATGGCTACACCTTC.

V gene TRBV7-2 combines with J gene TRBJ1-2; 7 nucleotides match TRBD1. V dropped 1 base and J dropped 0; count of bases not matched to a gene: 5. Germline V gene data show CDR1 as SGHTA and CDR2 as FQGNSA. This CDR3 has 16 amino acids. The CDR3 DNA reads TGTGCCAGCAGCTTAGGTCCCAGGGGGGCTAACTATGGCTACACCTTC. Translating it yields CASSLGPRGANYGYTF.

CDR3 sequence reads: CASRGEDHQPQHF. Written as DNA, the CDR3 is TGCGCCAGCAGGGGAGAGGACCATCAGCCCCAGCATTTT. The chain uses TRBV5-1 and TRBJ1-5; the D is unclear. The germline V gene encodes CDR1 SGHRS and CDR2 YFSETQ. V was cut by 5 bases and J by 5 bases, with 11 bases left in between. This CDR3 spans 13 amino acids.

The gene calls are TRBV3-1 (or the pseudogene TRBV3-2) and TRBJ2-5; a possible D gene is TRBD1 (6 bases). The length of the CDR3 is 14 residues. Between the trimmed V and J ends, which lost 4 bases and 1 base, there was a span of 10 bases. Germline V lookup: CDR1 LGHDT, CDR2 YNNKEL (reference sequence). CDR3 DNA: TGTGCCAGCAGCCCGGACAGAATCCAAGAGACCCAGTACTTC. Translation gives CASSPDRIQETQYF.

Here the CDR3 DNA reads TGTGCCAGCAGCTTAGCGCCCCGACAGGGCTCCTATAATTCACCCCTCCACTTT. This translates into CASSLAPRQGSYNSPLHF. The rearrangement links TRBV7-2 to TRBJ1-6, with 7 bases identical to TRBD1. The CDR3 is 18 residues long. The germline V gene encodes CDR1 SGHTA and CDR2 FQGNSA. Trimming cost V 0 bases and J 0 bases; bases outside gene matches: 5.

The chain combines TRBV3-1 (or the pseudogene TRBV3-2) with TRBJ1-1, with D uncertain. The length of the CDR3 is 14 residues. Deletions cut 0 bases from V and 3 bases from J, with 8 bases between. The V gene's germline CDR1 is LGHDT and CDR2 YNNKEL (reference sequence). CDR3 amino acids: CASSQDYSDTEAFF. The CDR3 DNA follows: TGTGCCAGCAGCCAAGATTACAGTGACACTGAAGCTTTCTTT.

The genes are TRBV28 and TRBJ2-5, with a possible D match to TRBD1 (5 bases). CDR1 is MDHEN, CDR2 SYDVKM, per germline. Trimming took 2 bases from V and 2 from J, leaving 30 bases between them. The CDR3 runs 21 residues. The CDR3: CASSLMFARGAGKGPQETQYF. The CDR3, as DNA: TGTGCCAGCAGTTTAATGTTCGCGAGAGGAGCAGGGAAGGGCCCACAAGAGACCCAGTACTTC.

The V gene is TRBV5-1, the J gene TRBJ2-1, with TRBD2 matching over 8 bases. Germline V gives CDR1 SGHRS, CDR2 YFSETQ. The ends lost 3 bases at V and 8 bases at J; junction bases unmatched: 25. The length of the CDR3 is 20 residues. CDR3 amino acids: CASSSQRGWTRKVEWDEQFF. For the CDR3, the DNA is TGCGCCAGCAGCTCACAGCGGGGGTGGACTAGAAAGGTCGAATGGGATGAGCAGTTCTTC.

The rearrangement uses TRBV5-1 and TRBJ1-1; the D is unclear. Germline values: CDR1 SGHRS, CDR2 YFSETQ. Trimming took 1 base from V and 0 from J, leaving 7 bases between them. This CDR3 has 14 residues. As DNA, the CDR3 is TGCGCCAGCAGCTTGATGCGGATGAACACTGAAGCTTTCTTT. As protein: CASSLMRMNTEAFF.